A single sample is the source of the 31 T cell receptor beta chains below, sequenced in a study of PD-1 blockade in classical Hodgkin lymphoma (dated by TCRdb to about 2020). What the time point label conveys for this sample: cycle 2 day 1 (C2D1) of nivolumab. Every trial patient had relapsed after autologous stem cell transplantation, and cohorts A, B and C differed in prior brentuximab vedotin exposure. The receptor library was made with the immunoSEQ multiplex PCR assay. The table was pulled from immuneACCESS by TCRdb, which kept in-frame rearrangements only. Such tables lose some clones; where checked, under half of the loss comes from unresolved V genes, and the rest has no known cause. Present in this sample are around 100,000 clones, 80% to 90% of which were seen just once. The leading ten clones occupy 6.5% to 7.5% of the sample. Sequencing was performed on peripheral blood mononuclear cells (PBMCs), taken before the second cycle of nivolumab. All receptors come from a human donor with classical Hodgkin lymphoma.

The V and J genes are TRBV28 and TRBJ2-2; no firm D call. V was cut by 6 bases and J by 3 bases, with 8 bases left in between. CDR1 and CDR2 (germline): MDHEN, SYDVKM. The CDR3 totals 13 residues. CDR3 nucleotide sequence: TGTGCCAGCAGACCCAAGTACACCGGGGAGCTGTTTTTT. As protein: CASRPKYTGELFF.

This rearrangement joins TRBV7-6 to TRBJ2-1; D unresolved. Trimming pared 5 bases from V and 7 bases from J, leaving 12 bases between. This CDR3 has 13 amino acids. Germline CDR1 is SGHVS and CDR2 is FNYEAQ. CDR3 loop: CASSPALNNEQFF. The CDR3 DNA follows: TGTGCCAGCAGCCCTGCCCTGAATAATGAGCAGTTCTTC.

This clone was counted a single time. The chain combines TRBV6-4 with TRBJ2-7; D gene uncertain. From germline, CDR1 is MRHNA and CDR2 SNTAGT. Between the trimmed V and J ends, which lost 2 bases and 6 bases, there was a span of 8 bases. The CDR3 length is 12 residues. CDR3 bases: TGTGCCAGCAGTGACACTAACAGCGAGCAGTACTTC. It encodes CASSDTNSEQYF.

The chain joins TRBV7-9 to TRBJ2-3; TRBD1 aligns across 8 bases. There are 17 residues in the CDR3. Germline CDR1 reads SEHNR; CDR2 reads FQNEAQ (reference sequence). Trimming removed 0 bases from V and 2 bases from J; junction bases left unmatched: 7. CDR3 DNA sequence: TGTGCCAGCAGCTTAGCATTTGACAGGGGTTACACAGATACGCAGTATTTT. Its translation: CASSLAFDRGYTDTQYF.

CDR3 sequence (DNA): TGTGCCAGCAGTGAATCAGGGTCCCCTTCCTACAATGAGCAGTTCTTC. It is translated as CASSESGSPSYNEQFF. V is TRBV2 and J is TRBJ2-1; D perhaps matches TRBD1 (5 bases). This CDR3 contains 16 residues. Deletions cut 2 bases from V and 1 base from J, with 12 bases between. CDR1 and CDR2 (germline): SNHLY, FYNNEI.

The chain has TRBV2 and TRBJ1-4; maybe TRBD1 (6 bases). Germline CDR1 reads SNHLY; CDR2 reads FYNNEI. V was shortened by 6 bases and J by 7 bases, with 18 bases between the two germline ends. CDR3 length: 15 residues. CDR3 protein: CASRMTQGTIEKLFF. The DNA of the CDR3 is TGTGCCAGCAGGATGACACAGGGTACCATTGAAAAACTGTTTTTT. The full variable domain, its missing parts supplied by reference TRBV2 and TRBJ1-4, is EPEVTQTPSHQVTQMGQEVILRCVPISNHLYFYWYRQILGQKVEFLVSFYNNEISEKSEIFDDQFSVERPDGSNFTLKIRSTKLEDSAMYFCASRMTQGTIEKLFFGSGTQLSVL.

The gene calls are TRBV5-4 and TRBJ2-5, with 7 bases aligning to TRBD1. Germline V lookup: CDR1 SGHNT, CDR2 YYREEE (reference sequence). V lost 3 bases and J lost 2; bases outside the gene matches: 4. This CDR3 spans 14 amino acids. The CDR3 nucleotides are TGTGCCAGCAGCTATACAGGGGTACAAGAGACCCAGTACTTC. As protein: CASSYTGVQETQYF. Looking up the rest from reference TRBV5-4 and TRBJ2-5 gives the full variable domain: ETGVTQSPTHLIKTRGQQVTLRCSSQSGHNTVSWYQQALGQGPQFIFQYYREEENGRGNFPPRFSGLQFPNYSSELNVNALELDDSALYLCASSYTGVQETQYFGPGTRLLVL.

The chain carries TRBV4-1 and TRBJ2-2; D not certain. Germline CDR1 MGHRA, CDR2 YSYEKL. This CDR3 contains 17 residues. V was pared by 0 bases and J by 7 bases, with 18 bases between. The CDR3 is CASSQERRSLRGGELFF. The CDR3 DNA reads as TGCGCCAGCAGCCAAGAGAGACGCAGCCTTCGCGGCGGGGAGCTGTTTTTT.

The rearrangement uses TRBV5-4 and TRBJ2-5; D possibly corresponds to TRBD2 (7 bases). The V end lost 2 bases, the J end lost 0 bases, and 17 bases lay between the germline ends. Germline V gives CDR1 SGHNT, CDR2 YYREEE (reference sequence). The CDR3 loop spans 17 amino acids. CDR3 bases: TGTGCCAGCAGCTTCGGGGGCTTCAGCGGGAACCAAGAGACCCAGTACTTC. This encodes CASSFGGFSGNQETQYF.

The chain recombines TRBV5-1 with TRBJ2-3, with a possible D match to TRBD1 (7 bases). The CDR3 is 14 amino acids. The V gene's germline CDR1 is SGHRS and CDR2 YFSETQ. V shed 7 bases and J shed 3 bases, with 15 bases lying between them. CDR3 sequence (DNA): TGCGCCAGCGGGGCAGGGGGGAATACAGATACGCAGTATTTT. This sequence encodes CASGAGGNTDTQYF.

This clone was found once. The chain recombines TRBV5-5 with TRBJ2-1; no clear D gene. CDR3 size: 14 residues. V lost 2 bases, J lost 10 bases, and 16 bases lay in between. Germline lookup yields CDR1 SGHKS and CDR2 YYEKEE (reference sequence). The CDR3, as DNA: TGTGCCAGCAGCTTAAAGGCCGCGTATGGGGAGCAGTTCTTC. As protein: CASSLKAAYGEQFF.

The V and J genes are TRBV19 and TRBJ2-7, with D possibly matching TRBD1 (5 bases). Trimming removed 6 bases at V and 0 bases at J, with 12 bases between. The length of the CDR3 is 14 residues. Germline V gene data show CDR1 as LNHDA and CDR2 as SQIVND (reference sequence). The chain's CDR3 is CASRRRQSSYEQYF. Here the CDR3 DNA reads TGTGCCAGTAGAAGGAGACAGAGCTCCTACGAGCAGTACTTC. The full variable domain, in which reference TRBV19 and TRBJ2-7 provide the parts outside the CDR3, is DGGITQSPKYLFRKEGQNVTLSCEQNLNHDAMYWYRQDPGQGLRLIYYSQIVNDFQKGDIAEGYSVSREKKESFPLTVTSAQKNPTAFYLCASRRRQSSYEQYFGPGTRLTVT.

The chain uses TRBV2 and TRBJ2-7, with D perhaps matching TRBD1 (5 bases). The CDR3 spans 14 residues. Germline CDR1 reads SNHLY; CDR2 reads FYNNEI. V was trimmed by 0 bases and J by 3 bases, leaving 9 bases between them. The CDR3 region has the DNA TGTGCCAGCAGTGAAGCCGACAGATTCTACGAGCAGTACTTC. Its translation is CASSEADRFYEQYF.

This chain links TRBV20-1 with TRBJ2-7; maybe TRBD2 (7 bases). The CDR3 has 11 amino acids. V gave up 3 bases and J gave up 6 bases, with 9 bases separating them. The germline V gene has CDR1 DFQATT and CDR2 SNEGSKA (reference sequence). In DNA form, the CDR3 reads TGCAGTGCTAGTGCGGGGGCCGAGCAGTACTTC. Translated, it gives CSASAGAEQYF.

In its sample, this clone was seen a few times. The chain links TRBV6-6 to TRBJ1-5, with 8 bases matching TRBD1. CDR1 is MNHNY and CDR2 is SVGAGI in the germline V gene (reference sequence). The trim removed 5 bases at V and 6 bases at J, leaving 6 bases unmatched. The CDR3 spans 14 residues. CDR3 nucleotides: TGTGCCAGCAGTCTCGGACAGGGTAGTCAGCCCCAGCATTTT. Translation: CASSLGQGSQPQHF.

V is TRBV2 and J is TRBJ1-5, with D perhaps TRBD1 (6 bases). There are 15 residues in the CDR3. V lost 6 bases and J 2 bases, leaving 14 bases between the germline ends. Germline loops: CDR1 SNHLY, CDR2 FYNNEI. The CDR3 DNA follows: TGTGCCAGCAGGGTACAGGGTGGTGGCAATCAGCCCCAGCATTTT. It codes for CASRVQGGGNQPQHF. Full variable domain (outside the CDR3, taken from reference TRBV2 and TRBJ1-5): EPEVTQTPSHQVTQMGQEVILRCVPISNHLYFYWYRQILGQKVEFLVSFYNNEISEKSEIFDDQFSVERPDGSNFTLKIRSTKLEDSAMYFCASRVQGGGNQPQHFGDGTRLSIL.

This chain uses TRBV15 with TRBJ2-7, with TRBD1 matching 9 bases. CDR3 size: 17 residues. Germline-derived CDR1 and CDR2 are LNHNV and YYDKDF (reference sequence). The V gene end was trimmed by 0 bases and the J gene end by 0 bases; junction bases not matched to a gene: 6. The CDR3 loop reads CATSRDRGQGLSYEQYF. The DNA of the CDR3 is TGTGCCACCAGCAGAGATCGGGGACAGGGACTCTCCTACGAGCAGTACTTC.

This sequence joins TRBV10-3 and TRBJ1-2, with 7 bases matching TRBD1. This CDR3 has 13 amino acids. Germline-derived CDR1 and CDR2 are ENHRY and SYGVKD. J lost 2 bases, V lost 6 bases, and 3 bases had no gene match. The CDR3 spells CAISPGQNYGYTF. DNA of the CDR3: TGTGCCATCAGCCCGGGACAGAACTATGGCTACACCTTC.

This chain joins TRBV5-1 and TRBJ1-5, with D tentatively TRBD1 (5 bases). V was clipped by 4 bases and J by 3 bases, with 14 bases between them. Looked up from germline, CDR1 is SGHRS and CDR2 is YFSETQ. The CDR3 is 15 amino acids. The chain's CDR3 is CASSQAGAHNQPQHF. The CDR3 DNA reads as TGCGCCAGCAGCCAAGCCGGGGCGCACAATCAGCCCCAGCATTTT.

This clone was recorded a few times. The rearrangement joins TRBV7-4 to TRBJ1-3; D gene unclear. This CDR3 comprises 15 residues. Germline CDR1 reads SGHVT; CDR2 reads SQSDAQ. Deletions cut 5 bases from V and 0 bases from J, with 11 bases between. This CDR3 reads CASSVGLDSGNTIYF. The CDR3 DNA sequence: TGTGCCAGCAGCGTCGGACTTGACTCTGGAAACACCATATATTTT.

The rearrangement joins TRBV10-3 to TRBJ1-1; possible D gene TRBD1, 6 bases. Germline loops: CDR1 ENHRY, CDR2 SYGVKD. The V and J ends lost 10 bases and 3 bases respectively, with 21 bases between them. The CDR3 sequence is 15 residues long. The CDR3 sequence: CATKFSGHDYTEAFF. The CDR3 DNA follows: TGTGCCACAAAATTTTCGGGACATGATTACACTGAAGCTTTCTTT.

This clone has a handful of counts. The CDR3 coding sequence is TGTGCCAGTAAGGTCCGGGGATCGGACTATGGCTACACCTTC. Translating it yields CASKVRGSDYGYTF. The chain recombines TRBV19 with TRBJ1-2; D call uncertain. Germline CDR1 reads LNHDA; CDR2 reads SQIVND (reference sequence). V lost 7 bases and J 3 bases, leaving 15 bases between the germline ends. CDR3 length: 14 amino acids.

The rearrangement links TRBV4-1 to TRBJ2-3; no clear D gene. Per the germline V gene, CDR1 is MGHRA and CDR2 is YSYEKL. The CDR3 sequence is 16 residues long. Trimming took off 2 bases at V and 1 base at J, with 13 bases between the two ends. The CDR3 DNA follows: TGCGCCAGCAGCCAAACGGAAATTTCTGGCACAGATACGCAGTATTTT. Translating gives CASSQTEISGTDTQYF.

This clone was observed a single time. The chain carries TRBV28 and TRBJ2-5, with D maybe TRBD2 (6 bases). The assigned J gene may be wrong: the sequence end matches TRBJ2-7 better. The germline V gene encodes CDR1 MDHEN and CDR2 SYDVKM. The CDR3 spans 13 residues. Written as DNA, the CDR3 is TGTGCCAGCAGCAGAGGGGAGGTCTACGAGCAGTACTTC. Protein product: CASSRGEVYEQYF.

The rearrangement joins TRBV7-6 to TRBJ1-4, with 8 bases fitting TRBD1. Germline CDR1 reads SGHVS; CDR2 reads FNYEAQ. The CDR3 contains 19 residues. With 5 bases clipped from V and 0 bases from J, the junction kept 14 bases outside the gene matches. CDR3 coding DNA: TGTGCCAGCAGCCCCCACCAGGGGGCCCCTCATGCAACTAATGAAAAACTGTTTTTT. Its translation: CASSPHQGAPHATNEKLFF.

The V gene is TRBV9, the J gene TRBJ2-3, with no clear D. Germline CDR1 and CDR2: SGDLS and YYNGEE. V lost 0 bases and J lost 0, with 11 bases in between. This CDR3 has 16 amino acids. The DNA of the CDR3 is TGTGCCAGCAGCGTAGGGATAGGACCTAGCACAGATACGCAGTATTTT. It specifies CASSVGIGPSTDTQYF.

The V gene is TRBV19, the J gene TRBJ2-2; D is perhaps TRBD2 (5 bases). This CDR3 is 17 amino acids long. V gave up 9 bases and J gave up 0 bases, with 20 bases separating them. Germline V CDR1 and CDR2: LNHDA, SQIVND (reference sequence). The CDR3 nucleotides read TGTGCCAGCACCCCCCGAGGGCTCAGCCCGAACACCGGGGAGCTGTTTTTT. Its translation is CASTPRGLSPNTGELFF.

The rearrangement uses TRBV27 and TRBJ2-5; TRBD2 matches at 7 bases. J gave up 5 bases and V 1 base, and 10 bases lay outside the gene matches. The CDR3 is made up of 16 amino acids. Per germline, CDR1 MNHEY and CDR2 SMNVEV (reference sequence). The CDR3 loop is CASSLFLGGFRETQYF. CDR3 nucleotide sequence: TGTGCCAGCAGTTTATTTCTCGGGGGGTTTAGGGAGACCCAGTACTTC.

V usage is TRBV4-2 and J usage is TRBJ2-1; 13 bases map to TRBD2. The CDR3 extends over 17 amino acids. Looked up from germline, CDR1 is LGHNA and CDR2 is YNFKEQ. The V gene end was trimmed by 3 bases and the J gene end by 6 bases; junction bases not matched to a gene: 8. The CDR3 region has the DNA TGTGCCAGCAGCCATGCTAAACTAGCGGGGGGGCTCAATGAGCAGTTCTTC. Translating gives CASSHAKLAGGLNEQFF.

The CDR3 here is CAISESRIGQGAFLAKNIQYF. The DNA of the CDR3 is TGTGCCATCAGTGAGTCGAGGATTGGACAGGGGGCTTTCCTAGCCAAAAACATTCAGTACTTC. V gene TRBV10-3 combines with J gene TRBJ2-4; 11 nucleotides line up with TRBD1. The CDR3 consists of 21 residues. Germline loops: CDR1 ENHRY, CDR2 SYGVKD. V dropped 0 bases and J dropped 0; count of bases not matched to a gene: 13.

CDR3 nucleotides: TGTGCCAGTAGTTCCTGGGGGTCGGGGACTGAAGCTTTCTTT. Amino acid sequence: CASSSWGSGTEAFF. J is TRBJ1-1 and V is TRBV19; D is possibly TRBD1 (5 bases). The CDR3 has 14 residues. Per germline, CDR1 LNHDA and CDR2 SQIVND (reference sequence). Deletions cut 5 bases from V and 5 bases from J, with 15 bases between.